This T cell receptor (beta chain) was sequenced during a study of cytomegalovirus exposure and HLA in healthy donors. Points from the study as a whole: Reported results showed that the classifier diagnosed cytomegalovirus status with high specificity and sensitivity. A later analysis linked a missense DCLRE1C variant to TCR beta V- and J-gene trimming.

The study ran its PCR with 60 Vbeta and 13 Jbeta primers. The data were produced by immunoSEQ multiplex PCR, yet TCRdb's version contains in-frame clones alone and is incomplete. Counted here are 150,000 to 200,000 clones, 70% to 80% occurring once; the ten biggest clones make up 1.4%. The CDR3 extends over 14 amino acids. The germline V gene encodes CDR1 SNHLY and CDR2 FYNNEI. V was cut by 5 bases and J by 0 bases, with 7 bases left in between. Remarks on this clone: Its specificity is unknown.

This sequence joins TRBV2 and TRBJ2-2; D ambiguous. The specimen was PBMCs. The source is a woman under 40 in good health and CMV-seropositive. This CDR3 is CASSRNPNTGELFF. The DNA for the CDR3 is TGTGCCAGCAGTCGTAATCCGAACACCGGGGAGCTGTTTTTT. The variable domain in full, with the rest retrieved from reference TRBV2 and TRBJ2-2, is EPEVTQTPSHQVTQMGQEVILRCVPISNHLYFYWYRQILGQKVEFLVSFYNNEISEKSEIFDDQFSVERPDGSNFTLKIRSTKLEDSAMYFCASSRNPNTGELFFGEGSRLTVL.